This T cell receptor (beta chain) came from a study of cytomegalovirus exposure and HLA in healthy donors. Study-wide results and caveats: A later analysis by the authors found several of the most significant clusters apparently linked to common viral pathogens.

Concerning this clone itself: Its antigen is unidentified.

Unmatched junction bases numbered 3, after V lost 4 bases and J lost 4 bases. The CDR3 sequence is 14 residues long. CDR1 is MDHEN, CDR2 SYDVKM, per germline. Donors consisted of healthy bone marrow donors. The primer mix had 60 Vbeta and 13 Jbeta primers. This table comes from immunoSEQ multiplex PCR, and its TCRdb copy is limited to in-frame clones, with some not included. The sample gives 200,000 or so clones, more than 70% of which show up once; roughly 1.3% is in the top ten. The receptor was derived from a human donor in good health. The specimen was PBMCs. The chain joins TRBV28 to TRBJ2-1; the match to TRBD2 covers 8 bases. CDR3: CASSSLAGYNEQFF. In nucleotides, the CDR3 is TGTGCCAGCAGTTCCCTAGCGGGTTACAATGAGCAGTTCTTC.